Listed below are T cell receptor beta chains from one sample, sequenced in a study of blood T cell repertoires in COVID-19. The data were produced by immunoSEQ multiplex PCR, yet TCRdb's version contains in-frame clones alone and is incomplete. This table holds about 160,000 clones, more than 75% found once. What was sequenced was peripheral blood. The receptors shown here come from a man in his 60s with COVID-19, enrolled during active disease. The CDR3 runs from the conserved cysteine through the conserved F or W. Fields, in order: V gene, J gene, D gene, clone size, CDR3 protein, CDR3 DNA. The D gene is left open where the match is weak. The size of a clone is reported for some rows only, either as once, few or many, or as a class for expanded clones.

TRBV18	TRBJ2-1	TRBD1	-	CASSPWRQGPSYNEQFF	TGTGCCAGCTCACCCTGGAGACAGGGGCCCTCCTACAATGAGCAGTTCTTC
TRBV4-2	TRBJ1-1	TRBD1	-	CASSQVPTGGLNEAFF	TGTGCCAGCAGCCAAGTCCCGACAGGGGGTCTCAATGAAGCTTTCTTT
TRBV2	TRBJ2-5	-	-	CASSENKKETQYF	TGTGCCAGCAGTGAAAACAAGAAAGAGACCCAGTACTTC
TRBV19	TRBJ1-2	-	-	CASRQALESGYTF	TGTGCCAGTCGACAGGCGCTAGAGAGTGGCTACACCTTC
TRBV7-7	TRBJ2-7	TRBD2	-	CASSPLPGLAYYEQYF	TGTGCTAGCAGCCCGCTCCCGGGACTAGCATACTACGAGCAGTACTTC
TRBV12-3/TRBV12-4	TRBJ1-2	-	once	CASTLRGNYGYTF	TGTGCCAGCACCCTACGGGGAAACTATGGCTACACCTTC
TRBV7-9	TRBJ1-4	TRBD1	-	CASSSTGVTEKLFF	TGTGCCAGCAGCTCGACAGGGGTGACTGAAAAACTGTTTTTT
TRBV10-3	TRBJ1-1	TRBD1	once	CAISKGQENTEAFF	TGTGCCATCAGTAAGGGACAGGAGAACACTGAAGCTTTCTTT
TRBV6-5	TRBJ1-3	-	-	CASSYSYLDSGNTIYF	TGTGCCAGCAGTTACTCGTACCTAGACTCTGGAAACACCATATATTTT
TRBV21-1	TRBJ2-1	-	few	CASSKMGLTSGGTRKGNEQFF	TGTGCCAGCAGCAAGATGGGACTGACTAGCGGGGGGACAAGAAAGGGAAATGAGCAGTTCTTC
TRBV5-6	TRBJ2-7	-	-	CASMGLNYEQYF	TGTGCCAGCATGGGACTGAACTACGAGCAGTACTTC
TRBV3-1/TRBV3-2	TRBJ2-7	TRBD2	-	CASSQAPTSGEQYF	TGTGCCAGCAGCCAAGCCCCGACTAGCGGTGAGCAGTACTTC
TRBV27	TRBJ1-2	-	once	CASSPIPPVNGYTF	TGTGCCAGCAGTCCTATCCCCCCCGTGAATGGCTACACCTTC
TRBV18	TRBJ2-1	TRBD2	-	CASSPREREVVEQFF	TGTGCCAGCTCACCTAGAGAGCGGGAGGTAGTTGAGCAGTTCTTC
TRBV5-4	TRBJ2-5	TRBD1	-	CASSSQGAFETQYF	TGTGCCAGCAGCTCTCAGGGGGCCTTCGAGACCCAGTACTTC
TRBV5-1	TRBJ2-1	-	-	CASSSGAPWDEQFF	TGCGCCAGCAGCTCAGGGGCTCCTTGGGATGAGCAGTTCTTC
TRBV12-3/TRBV12-4	TRBJ1-1	-	-	CASSSVLNTEAFF	TGTGCCAGCAGTTCGGTATTGAACACTGAAGCTTTCTTT
TRBV3-1/TRBV3-2	TRBJ1-4	TRBD1	few	CASSQGQLQGEKLFF	TGTGCCAGCAGCCAAGGGCAGCTACAGGGGGAAAAACTGTTTTTT
TRBV19	TRBJ1-5	-	once	CASRSYVGQVSQPQHF	TGTGCCAGTAGATCGTATGTGGGGCAGGTTAGTCAGCCCCAGCATTTT
TRBV6-5	TRBJ2-7	-	-	CASSYSPGSAYEQYF	TGTGCCAGCAGTTACTCGCCGGGGTCGGCCTACGAGCAGTACTTC
TRBV11-1	TRBJ2-1	-	-	CASSLASREQFF	TGTGCCAGCAGCTTAGCGTCCCGTGAGCAGTTCTTC
TRBV27	TRBJ2-7	TRBD1	-	CASSHGTGSSYEQYF	TGTGCCAGCAGTCACGGGACAGGGAGCTCCTACGAGCAGTACTTC
TRBV7-2	TRBJ2-1	TRBD2	-	CASSPLRGAYNEQFF	TGTGCCAGCAGCCCCCTGCGGGGGGCCTACAATGAGCAGTTCTTC
TRBV6-6	TRBJ1-1	TRBD1	-	CASSRPGQGRTEAFF	TGTGCCAGCAGCCGACCGGGACAGGGGCGGACTGAAGCTTTCTTT
TRBV29-1	TRBJ2-7	TRBD1	-	CSAGDSSYEQYF	TGCAGCGCTGGGGACAGCTCCTACGAGCAGTACTTC
TRBV3-1/TRBV3-2	TRBJ1-2	-	once	CASSQAALANYGYTF	TGTGCCAGCAGCCAAGCCGCGTTAGCTAACTATGGCTACACCTTC
TRBV7-9	TRBJ2-2	-	once	CASSPQGYGSDITGELFF	TGTGCCAGCAGCCCCCAGGGATACGGGAGTGATATCACCGGGGAGCTGTTTTTT
TRBV28	TRBJ1-2	-	-	CASSLVGGLGYGYTF	TGTGCCAGCAGTTTGGTGGGGGGGCTGGGGTATGGCTACACCTTC
TRBV7-3	TRBJ2-3	TRBD2	-	CASSLGLAGATDTQYF	TGTGCCAGCAGCTTAGGACTAGCGGGGGCCACAGATACGCAGTATTTT
TRBV6-5	TRBJ1-4	TRBD1	-	CASSRNRGIGEKLFF	TGTGCCAGCAGTAGGAACAGGGGGATTGGTGAAAAACTGTTTTTT
TRBV29-1	TRBJ1-3	-	-	CSVEDGGGNTIYF	TGCAGCGTTGAAGACGGGGGTGGAAACACCATATATTTT
TRBV4-3	TRBJ1-2	-	-	CASSQDRTALRGYTF	TGCGCCAGCAGCCAAGATAGGACAGCCCTCCGGGGCTACACCTTC
TRBV7-9	TRBJ1-2	-	-	CASSLGQTGFGYTF	TGTGCCAGCAGCTTAGGGCAAACAGGGTTTGGCTACACCTTC
TRBV6-2/TRBV6-3	TRBJ2-7	TRBD2	-	CASSRTSGEWYEQYF	TGTGCCAGCAGTCGGACTAGCGGGGAGTGGTACGAGCAGTACTTC
TRBV7-9	TRBJ1-1	TRBD1	-	CASSDSGQGNTEAFF	TGTGCCAGCAGCGACTCGGGACAGGGGAACACTGAAGCTTTCTTT
TRBV11-2	TRBJ1-1	-	-	CASSLGGLITEAFF	TGTGCCAGCAGCTTAGGGGGCCTTATCACTGAAGCTTTCTTT
TRBV6-6	TRBJ1-5	TRBD1	-	CASSRQGAKDQPQHF	TGTGCCAGCAGTAGACAGGGCGCGAAAGATCAGCCCCAGCATTTT
TRBV5-4	TRBJ1-2	TRBD1	-	CASSPTTGGAYGYTF	TGTGCCAGCAGCCCGACCACAGGGGGTGCCTATGGCTACACCTTC
TRBV25-1	TRBJ1-4	-	-	CASSAGKGATNEKLFF	TGTGCCAGCAGTGCAGGGAAAGGGGCAACTAATGAAAAACTGTTTTTT
TRBV27	TRBJ1-2	TRBD1	-	CASSPDGTGPGYGYTF	TGTGCCAGCAGTCCTGATGGGACAGGGCCCGGATATGGCTACACCTTC
TRBV5-6	TRBJ1-1	TRBD1	-	CASSLLTGAMNTEAFF	TGTGCCAGCAGCTTGCTTACAGGGGCCATGAACACTGAAGCTTTCTTT
TRBV12-3/TRBV12-4	TRBJ1-1	-	-	CASRDTGSTEAFF	TGTGCCAGCAGAGATACAGGTAGCACTGAAGCTTTCTTT
TRBV24-1	TRBJ2-5	TRBD1	-	CATRQGAGETQYF	TGTGCCACTCGGCAGGGGGCCGGGGAGACCCAGTACTTC
TRBV6-2/TRBV6-3	TRBJ2-1	TRBD2	-	CASSPGLAGLSSYNEQFF	TGTGCCAGCAGTCCGGGACTAGCGGGTCTGAGCTCCTACAATGAGCAGTTCTTC
TRBV5-1	TRBJ1-2	TRBD1	few	CASSSGQGVYGYTF	TGCGCCAGCAGCTCCGGACAGGGCGTCTACGGCTACACCTTC
TRBV24-1	TRBJ2-3	-	few	CATSDARRPSDTQYF	TGTGCCACCAGTGATGCTAGGCGGCCATCAGATACGCAGTATTTT
TRBV15	TRBJ2-1	-	-	CATSRDPTSGNEQFF	TGTGCCACCAGCAGAGATCCCACCTCGGGCAATGAGCAGTTCTTC
TRBV19	TRBJ1-1	-	-	CASSTSGNTEAFF	TGTGCCAGTAGTACATCGGGGAACACTGAAGCTTTCTTT
TRBV6-1	TRBJ2-7	-	few	CASSEIGQPYEQYF	TGTGCCAGCAGTGAAATCGGACAGCCCTACGAGCAGTACTTC
TRBV11-2	TRBJ1-5	-	-	CASSGQSNQPQHF	TGTGCCAGCAGCGGCCAATCCAATCAGCCCCAGCATTTT
TRBV28	TRBJ1-1	TRBD1	-	CASSQGGSNTEAFF	TGTGCCAGCAGCCAGGGGGGCTCGAACACTGAAGCTTTCTTT
TRBV15	TRBJ2-1	-	-	CATSRVAKTYNEQFF	TGTGCCACCAGCAGAGTAGCGAAGACCTACAATGAGCAGTTCTTC
TRBV5-6	TRBJ2-2	-	-	CASSLRSGALTGELFF	TGTGCCAGCAGCCTCCGCTCAGGGGCGCTGACCGGGGAGCTGTTTTTT
TRBV5-5	TRBJ1-5	TRBD1	-	CASRTGGSNQPQHF	TGTGCCAGCAGGACAGGGGGCAGCAATCAGCCCCAGCATTTT
TRBV7-2	TRBJ2-1	TRBD2	-	CASSSQGTSVYNEQFF	TGTGCCAGCAGCTCGCAGGGGACTAGCGTATACAATGAGCAGTTCTTC
TRBV7-9	TRBJ1-2	TRBD1	-	CASSLDGTGSSGYTF	TGTGCCAGCAGCTTAGACGGGACAGGGTCTAGTGGCTACACCTTC
TRBV4-2	TRBJ2-3	TRBD1	-	CASSQDRGRPDTQYF	TGTGCCAGCAGCCAAGACAGGGGGCGACCAGATACGCAGTATTTT